This T cell receptor (beta chain) was sequenced in a study of blood T cell repertoires in COVID-19. Looking at the study overall: Acute-phase and convalescent COVID-19 samples originated in the United States, Italy and Spain. In each case, the material was cDNA or gDNA derived from T cells, B-cell-depleted T cells, or PBMCs.

This CDR3 has 16 residues. From germline, CDR1 is MNHEY and CDR2 SVGEGT. V lost 0 bases, J lost 7 bases, and 16 bases lay in between. This clone was seen only once. Patients from Seattle were sampled longitudinally, starting during active infection. Source study methods: Nucleated cell counts were estimated from reference gene primer amplification. Libraries were prepared by immunoSEQ multiplex PCR; TCRdb keeps only in-frame clonotypes and omits some of them. The V and J calls and clone size come from that table; D and trimming were worked out from the DNA. The sample contains some 140,000 clones, under 85% of which appear only once.

The sequence was obtained from a man in his sixties with COVID-19, enrolled during active disease. Sequencing was performed on peripheral blood. The J gene is TRBJ2-1, the V gene TRBV6-2 or TRBV6-3; D unclear. The CDR3 nucleotides are TGTGCCAGCAGTTACTCGGTGTCCTTCGGAGATAATGAGCAGTTCTTC. Its translation is CASSYSVSFGDNEQFF.